One and the same sample provided the 28 T cell receptor beta chains below, sequenced in a study of T cell responses to AZD1222 COVID-19 vaccine. Profiling relied on immunoSEQ multiplex PCR, and the TCRdb table lists in-frame clones only, not all of them. The sample has approximately 190,000 clones, under 95% seen once; the top ten hold 0.99%. The sequencing here drew on peripheral blood, taken on day 0 of AZD1222 vaccination. Every receptor here comes from an adult in good health.

The rearrangement uses TRBV10-2 and TRBJ2-3, with 7 bases that match TRBD1. The junction had 9 bases not matched to a gene; V was cut back by 6 bases and J by 0 bases. The CDR3 loop spans 16 amino acids. Germline loops: CDR1 WSHSY, CDR2 SAAADI. This chain's CDR3 is CASRSGQALSTDTQYF. The DNA of the CDR3 is TGCGCCAGCAGGAGCGGACAGGCCCTTAGCACAGATACGCAGTATTTT.

This chain joins TRBV6-2 or TRBV6-3 and TRBJ1-6, with a possible D match to TRBD1 (6 bases). Germline-derived CDR1 and CDR2 are MNHEY and SVGEGT. The CDR3 is 16 residues long. Trimming stripped 3 bases from V and 3 bases from J, with 12 bases between. Written as DNA, the CDR3 is TGTGCCAGCAGTTATATCTCCAGGGGCTATAATTCACCCCTCCACTTT. This codes for CASSYISRGYNSPLHF.

The genes are TRBV15 and TRBJ2-3, with no clear D. Per germline, CDR1 LNHNV and CDR2 YYDKDF (reference sequence). This CDR3 contains 15 residues. Trimming removed 3 bases at V and 6 bases at J, with 16 bases between. The DNA of the CDR3 is TGTGCCACCAGCAGCTATAAAAAGTCATGGGATACGCAGTATTTT. It codes for CATSSYKKSWDTQYF.

This clone has a single count. This chain uses TRBV9 with TRBJ1-3; D remains unclear. V was shortened by 0 bases and J by 0 bases, with 7 bases between the two germline ends. The CDR3 covers 15 residues. Germline V CDR1 and CDR2: SGDLS, YYNGEE. CDR3 region: CASSVAANSGNTIYF. Written as DNA, the CDR3 is TGTGCCAGCAGCGTAGCAGCTAACTCTGGAAACACCATATATTTT. Full variable domain (remainder filled in from reference TRBV9 and TRBJ1-3): DSGVTQTPKHLITATGQRVTLRCSPRSGDLSVYWYQQSLDQGLQFLIQYYNGEERAKGNILERFSAQQFPDLHSELNLSSLELGDSALYFCASSVAANSGNTIYFGEGSWLTVV.

The chain has TRBV28 and TRBJ2-5, with 8 bases that match TRBD1. Germline V CDR1 and CDR2: MDHEN, SYDVKM. The CDR3 runs 15 residues. J was trimmed by 9 bases and V by 6 bases; bases with no gene match: 15. CDR3 protein: CASSGPGQVAGSQYF. In DNA form, the CDR3 reads TGTGCCAGCAGCGGACCGGGACAGGTGGCGGGGTCCCAGTACTTC.

The table lists this clone with a few counts. V and J are TRBV7-2 and TRBJ2-7; tentatively, D is TRBD1 or TRBD2 (5 bases each). Between the trimmed V and J ends, which lost 0 bases and 4 bases, there was a span of 10 bases. The CDR3 contains 14 residues. CDR1 is SGHTA, CDR2 FQGNSA, per germline. DNA for the CDR3: TGTGCCAGCAGCTTAGCGGTGGGGGAGTACGAGCAGTACTTC. It translates to CASSLAVGEYEQYF.

The rearrangement uses TRBV5-6 and TRBJ1-6; D is uncertain. V lost 4 bases and J 8 bases, leaving 16 bases between the germline ends. The CDR3 extends over 15 amino acids. Germline CDR1 is SGHDT and CDR2 is YYEEEE. Here the CDR3 reads CASSALVGLDSPLHF. The CDR3 DNA is TGTGCCAGCAGCGCCCTCGTTGGGTTGGATTCACCCCTCCACTTT.

The chain is built from TRBV4-3 and TRBJ1-1, with D perhaps matching TRBD1 (6 bases). Germline CDR1 reads LGHNA; CDR2 reads YSLEER. Trimming pared 1 base from V and 4 bases from J, leaving 10 bases between. The CDR3 extends over 14 amino acids. CDR3 in DNA: TGCGCCAGCAGCCAAGTGGGGGCGGGCACTGAAGCTTTCTTT. Translation: CASSQVGAGTEAFF.

The sample holds one count of this clone. This sequence joins TRBV6-2 or TRBV6-3 and TRBJ2-7, with 11 bases matching TRBD1. With 5 bases clipped from V and 6 bases from J, the junction kept 9 bases outside the gene matches. Germline CDR1 MNHEY, CDR2 SVGEGT. This CDR3 region has 15 residues. The CDR3 DNA sequence: TGTGCCAGCAGTCGATCCGGGACAGGGGGTCGCGAGCAGTACTTC. Its protein product is CASSRSGTGGREQYF.

The J gene is TRBJ2-1, the V gene TRBV27, with 10 bases identical to TRBD2. The J segment lost 9 bases and the V segment lost 4 bases, leaving 6 bases of the junction unmatched. Germline V gives CDR1 MNHEY, CDR2 SMNVEV (reference sequence). The CDR3 contains 14 residues. The CDR3 region is CASSSLAGAGEQFF. The CDR3 DNA reads TGTGCCAGCAGTTCCCTAGCGGGAGCGGGTGAGCAGTTCTTC.

The rearrangement joins TRBV24-1 to TRBJ2-1; a weak D match, TRBD2 (5 bases). The CDR3 runs to 15 residues. Germline V lookup: CDR1 KGHDR, CDR2 SFDVKD. The ends were cut back, 0 bases at V and 9 bases at J, with 14 bases in the middle. In DNA form, the CDR3 reads TGTGCCACCAGTGATTTGGGCTTCGGGATAGGTGAGCAGTTCTTC. It is translated as CATSDLGFGIGEQFF.

A note on this clone: This CDR3 is also generated by other DNA sequences in the sample. CDR3 sequence reads: CSVGQSYEQYF. CDR3 bases: TGCAGCGTTGGTCAGTCCTACGAGCAGTACTTC. This rearrangement joins TRBV29-1 to TRBJ2-7, with D unresolved. The V end was cut by 4 bases, the J end by 1 base, with 5 bases between. This CDR3 comprises 11 residues. The germline V gene has CDR1 SQVTM and CDR2 ANQGSEA.

The rearrangement joins TRBV9 to TRBJ2-2; 9 nucleotides line up with TRBD2. This CDR3 has 17 residues. The V gene end was trimmed by 0 bases and the J gene end by 2 bases; junction bases not matched to a gene: 5. The germline CDR1 and CDR2 sequences are SGDLS and YYNGEE. The CDR3: CASSVVASGVNTGELFF. CDR3 in DNA: TGTGCCAGCAGCGTAGTGGCTAGCGGGGTAAACACCGGGGAGCTGTTTTTT. Full variable domain (missing parts from reference TRBV9 and TRBJ2-2): DSGVTQTPKHLITATGQRVTLRCSPRSGDLSVYWYQQSLDQGLQFLIQYYNGEERAKGNILERFSAQQFPDLHSELNLSSLELGDSALYFCASSVVASGVNTGELFFGEGSRLTVL.

V gene TRBV9 combines with J gene TRBJ2-1, with TRBD2 matching 12 bases. The germline CDR1 and CDR2 sequences are SGDLS and YYNGEE. The CDR3 has 17 amino acids. Germline trimming cut 3 bases from V and 6 bases from J; bases unmatched to any gene: 10. CDR3 in amino acids: CASSAIPSGRAANEQFF. The CDR3 DNA reads TGTGCCAGCAGCGCAATACCTAGCGGGAGGGCCGCCAATGAGCAGTTCTTC.

The chain employs TRBV15 and TRBJ1-5, with a tentative D call TRBD1 (5 bases). The CDR3 runs to 17 residues. CDR1 and CDR2 from the germline V gene are LNHNV and YYDKDF (reference sequence). The V and J ends lost 1 base and 4 bases respectively, with 17 bases between them. CDR3 coding DNA: TGTGCCACCAGCAGAGGGGGAGGCAGTGGGGCTAATCAGCCCCAGCATTTT. Translation: CATSRGGGSGANQPQHF.

The chain recombines TRBV7-9 with TRBJ1-6; D remains unclear. Trimming left V 3 bases short and J 8 bases short, with 23 bases between. The CDR3 extends over 18 amino acids. Germline V lookup: CDR1 SEHNR, CDR2 FQNEAQ (reference sequence). In DNA, the CDR3 is TGTGCCAGCAGCTTGGTAGTAGGACCGGCCACCGGTGATTCACCCCTCCACTTT. Encoded protein: CASSLVVGPATGDSPLHF. Looking up the rest from reference TRBV7-9 and TRBJ1-6 gives the full variable domain: DTGVSQNPRHKITKRGQNVTFRCDPISEHNRLYWYRQTLGQGPEFLTYFQNEAQLEKSRLLSDRFSAERPKGSFSTLEIQRTEQGDSAMYLCASSLVVGPATGDSPLHFGNGTRLTVT.

CDR3 loop: CASGPGGGGTEAFF. The CDR3 nucleotides are TGTGCTAGTGGTCCCGGGGGGGGAGGCACTGAAGCTTTCTTT. The rearrangement uses TRBV12-5 and TRBJ1-1; weak D call: TRBD1 (5 bases). This CDR3 has 14 residues. Per germline, CDR1 LGHNT and CDR2 FRNRAP. V was cut by 5 bases and J by 4 bases, with 14 bases left in between.

The chain uses TRBV18 and TRBJ2-2; 9 nucleotides align to TRBD2. CDR3 size: 15 residues. Germline assignment: CDR1 KGHSH and CDR2 LQKENI. J lost 5 bases, V lost 0 bases, and 1 base had no gene match. The CDR3 loop reads CASSPPAGGTGELFF. The CDR3 DNA is TGTGCCAGCTCACCACCAGCGGGAGGAACCGGGGAGCTGTTTTTT.

The gene calls are TRBV2 and TRBJ2-1; 10 bases map to TRBD1. In germline, CDR1 is SNHLY, CDR2 FYNNEI. The CDR3 is 12 residues long. Germline trimming cut 9 bases from V and 9 bases from J; bases unmatched to any gene: 5. CDR3 DNA sequence: TGTGCCAGGGGGACAGGGGTAGGTGAGCAGTTCTTC. Translation gives CARGTGVGEQFF.

The rearrangement joins TRBV19 to TRBJ2-2, with TRBD2 as a possible D gene (5 bases). The CDR3 contains 15 residues. From germline, CDR1 is LNHDA and CDR2 SQIVND (reference sequence). V lost 2 bases to trimming and J lost 5 bases, with 12 bases between them. DNA of the CDR3: TGTGCCAGTAGTATATACGGGGTCGCAACCGGGGAGCTGTTTTTT. Residues: CASSIYGVATGELFF.

The chain links TRBV20-1 to TRBJ1-5, with no clear D. This CDR3 comprises 17 residues. Germline CDR1 reads DFQATT; CDR2 reads SNEGSKA (reference sequence). Trimming took off 3 bases at V and 6 bases at J, with 24 bases between the two ends. CDR3 sequence reads: CSASTTIGWTVSQPQHF. The CDR3 nucleotides read TGCAGTGCTAGTACGACAATAGGGTGGACGGTGAGTCAGCCCCAGCATTTT.

There are a few counts of this clone. Other DNA sequences within the sample encode an identical CDR3. The chain uses TRBV7-2 and TRBJ1-1; a weak D match, TRBD1 (5 bases). The CDR3 totals 14 residues. Trimming removed 5 bases at V and 1 base at J, with 11 bases between. CDR1 and CDR2 (germline): SGHTA, FQGNSA. The CDR3 DNA reads as TGTGCCAGCAGCCCCGGGGCGGCGAACACTGAAGCTTTCTTT. Residues: CASSPGAANTEAFF.

This clone has only one observation. The chain links TRBV19 to TRBJ2-2; 12 positions agree with TRBD1. With V trimmed by 5 bases and J by 4 bases, 8 bases remained unmatched. CDR1 and CDR2 (germline): LNHDA, SQIVND (reference sequence). The CDR3 loop spans 17 amino acids. CDR3 sequence reads: CASSARDRGRSTGELFF. The DNA for the CDR3 is TGTGCCAGTAGTGCCCGGGACAGGGGGCGGAGCACCGGGGAGCTGTTTTTT.

The chain carries TRBV6-7 and TRBJ2-3, with 7 nucleotides matching TRBD1. TRBV6-7 is labeled an ORF, and its function is uncertain. The CDR3 sequence is 21 residues long. Germline trimming cut 2 bases from V and 0 bases from J; bases unmatched to any gene: 20. CDR3 protein: CASSYGPVKGAPTSSTDTQYF. The DNA of the CDR3 is TGTGCCAGCAGTTACGGGCCTGTTAAGGGGGCTCCTACTTCTAGCACAGATACGCAGTATTTT.

This chain connects TRBV9 to TRBJ1-2; TRBD1 is a possible D gene (6 bases). With 4 bases removed from V and 5 bases from J, the gap between germline ends came to 15 bases. The CDR3 loop spans 14 amino acids. CDR1 and CDR2 (germline): SGDLS, YYNGEE. Here the CDR3 DNA reads TGTGCCAGCAGCCCCGAGGAGAGGGGGTATGGCTACACCTTC. Residues: CASSPEERGYGYTF.

Only a few counts were recorded for this clone. The chain is built from TRBV9 and TRBJ1-2; TRBD1 might be the D (5 bases). The CDR3 covers 14 residues. Trimming shortened V by 9 bases and J by 1 base, and 16 bases separated the two germline ends. Germline CDR1 reads SGDLS; CDR2 reads YYNGEE. CDR3 sequence: CATARGNLNYGYTF. The CDR3 DNA reads as TGTGCCACCGCGAGGGGAAATCTTAACTATGGCTACACCTTC.

The V call is TRBV14, the J call TRBJ1-1, with 8 bases lining up with TRBD1. Per the germline V gene, CDR1 is SGHDN and CDR2 is FVKESK. V was pared by 3 bases and J by 4 bases, with 4 bases of the junction left unmatched. This CDR3 spans 14 amino acids. In DNA, the CDR3 is TGTGCCAGCAGCCACAGGGGGCAGACCACTGAAGCTTTCTTT. This translates into CASSHRGQTTEAFF.

The V call is TRBV18, the J call TRBJ1-5; tentative D call: TRBD1 (6 bases). V lost 3 bases and J lost 5, with 11 bases in between. CDR3 size: 14 residues. Germline loops: CDR1 KGHSH, CDR2 LQKENI. For the CDR3, the DNA is TGTGCCAGCTCACCTACTCCAGGGGATCAGCCCCAGCATTTT. Translated: CASSPTPGDQPQHF. The variable domain in full, completed from reference TRBV18 and TRBJ1-5, reads NAGVMQNPRHLVRRRGQEARLRCSPMKGHSHVYWYRQLPEEGLKFMVYLQKENIIDESGMPKERFSAEFPKEGPSILRIQQVVRGDSAAYFCASSPTPGDQPQHFGDGTRLSIL.